The 2 T cell receptor beta chains below come from one sample, sequenced in a study of blood T cell repertoires in COVID-19. Profiled with immunoSEQ multiplex PCR; TCRdb holds only in-frame clones, not every one. This table has some 200,000 clones, 70% to 85% appearing once. The material sequenced was PBMCs or T cells enriched from blood (not recorded which). Source of these receptors: a woman aged 55-69 years with acute COVID-19.

DNA for the CDR3: TGTGCCAGCAGTGTACAGGGGTCAACAGATACGCAGTATTTT. It translates to CASSVQGSTDTQYF. The J gene is TRBJ2-3, the V gene TRBV6-4, with 7 bases lining up with TRBD1. The length of the CDR3 is 14 residues. From germline, CDR1 is MRHNA and CDR2 SNTAGT. V shed 4 bases and J 3 bases; nucleotides not matched to a gene: 4.

The rearrangement uses TRBV5-5 and TRBJ1-5; 8 nucleotides align to TRBD1. The CDR3 is made up of 14 amino acids. Trimming took 4 bases from V and 6 from J; bases not matched to a gene: 6. Germline CDR1 is SGHKS and CDR2 is YYEKEE (reference sequence). CDR3 DNA sequence: TGTGCCAGCAGCCCGGAGACAGGGGCTCAGCCCCAGCATTTT. Residues: CASSPETGAQPQHF.